A selection of T cell receptor beta chains follows, all from one sample in a study of follicular helper T cells after annual influenza vaccination. Only in-frame clones appear in the TCRdb table, and some are missing; sequencing was by immunoSEQ multiplex PCR. The sample includes several thousand clones, 70% to 90% seen only once; the top ten take less than 2%. Sequenced here: CXCR5+ CD38- circulating T follicular helper cells from blood, sampled 7 days after influenza vaccination. The receptors were gathered from an adult who received the influenza vaccine. The conserved cysteine and the conserved F or W are not part of the CDR3 here. Clone size is stated in some rows and not others, as once, few, many or a class when expanded.

j_gene: TRBJ1-1; len: 11; v_gene: TRBV18; abundance: -; CDR3aa: ASSPGVNTEAF
j_gene: TRBJ1-6; len: 11; v_gene: TRBV6-1; abundance: few; CDR3aa: ASIGGPYSPLH
j_gene: TRBJ2-1; len: 13; v_gene: TRBV19; abundance: -; CDR3aa: ASRLSGGESNEQF
j_gene: TRBJ1-3; len: 14; v_gene: TRBV28; abundance: -; CDR3aa: ASSFGPLFSGNTIY
j_gene: TRBJ1-2; len: 12; v_gene: TRBV11-2; abundance: -; CDR3aa: ASRKPGQGRGYT
j_gene: TRBJ1-2; len: 14; v_gene: TRBV5-1; abundance: -; CDR3aa: ASSLWGGPTGSGYT
j_gene: TRBJ2-3; len: 12; v_gene: TRBV21-1; abundance: -; CDR3aa: ASSLSRRGRAQY
j_gene: TRBJ1-6; len: 16; v_gene: TRBV5-8; abundance: -; CDR3aa: ASSLTTGGFSYNSPLH
j_gene: TRBJ1-6; len: 11; v_gene: TRBV7-3; abundance: -; CDR3aa: ASSSIFNSPLH
j_gene: TRBJ1-1; len: 13; v_gene: TRBV11-3; abundance: -; CDR3aa: ASSLGGTGGTEAF
j_gene: TRBJ1-1; len: 13; v_gene: TRBV9; abundance: few; CDR3aa: ASSVMDGGSTEAF
j_gene: TRBJ1-3; len: 13; v_gene: TRBV7-9; abundance: -; CDR3aa: ASSHRVDRGNTIY
j_gene: TRBJ1-2; len: 12; v_gene: TRBV28; abundance: -; CDR3aa: ASSSVGGGYGYT
j_gene: TRBJ1-5; len: 11; v_gene: TRBV7-2; abundance: few; CDR3aa: ASSLLINQPQH
j_gene: TRBJ2-1; len: 13; v_gene: TRBV28; abundance: -; CDR3aa: ASSQDSGGQDEQF
j_gene: TRBJ1-1; len: 12; v_gene: TRBV2; abundance: once; CDR3aa: ASRVLQPNTEAF
j_gene: TRBJ2-6; len: 14; v_gene: TRBV4-3; abundance: -; CDR3aa: ASSQEGDPGANVLT
j_gene: TRBJ2-3; len: 12; v_gene: TRBV18; abundance: -; CDR3aa: ASSRQQGEDTQY
j_gene: TRBJ1-5; len: 12; v_gene: TRBV28; abundance: few; CDR3aa: ASSLNRVHQPQH
j_gene: TRBJ2-5; len: 15; v_gene: TRBV4-2; abundance: -; CDR3aa: ASSLVPRGAGGETQY
j_gene: TRBJ2-7; len: 16; v_gene: TRBV2; abundance: -; CDR3aa: ASSAATARQARSYEQY
j_gene: TRBJ1-2; len: 10; v_gene: TRBV30; abundance: -; CDR3aa: ATKFWGGGYT
j_gene: TRBJ2-5; len: 12; v_gene: TRBV4-1; abundance: once; CDR3aa: ASSRRTTSETQY
j_gene: TRBJ2-3; len: 13; v_gene: TRBV7-2; abundance: -; CDR3aa: AQGLAGGSTDTQY
j_gene: TRBJ1-6; len: 13; v_gene: TRBV7-8; abundance: -; CDR3aa: ASSLVGRSNSPLH
j_gene: TRBJ1-1; len: 11; v_gene: TRBV4-2; abundance: few; CDR3aa: ASAMMGLAEAF
j_gene: TRBJ2-7; len: 13; v_gene: TRBV9; abundance: -; CDR3aa: ASSVDSGNYYEQY
j_gene: TRBJ1-1; len: 13; v_gene: TRBV6-5; abundance: -; CDR3aa: ASSYLGQKNTEAF
j_gene: TRBJ2-3; len: 12; v_gene: TRBV6-1; abundance: -; CDR3aa: ASSRLGGLDTQY
j_gene: TRBJ2-2; len: 12; v_gene: TRBV18; abundance: -; CDR3aa: ASSQGTNTGELF
j_gene: TRBJ1-2; len: 12; v_gene: TRBV18; abundance: -; CDR3aa: ASSGGGSNYGYT
j_gene: TRBJ1-1; len: 11; v_gene: TRBV6-1; abundance: once; CDR3aa: ASSLGQGVEAF